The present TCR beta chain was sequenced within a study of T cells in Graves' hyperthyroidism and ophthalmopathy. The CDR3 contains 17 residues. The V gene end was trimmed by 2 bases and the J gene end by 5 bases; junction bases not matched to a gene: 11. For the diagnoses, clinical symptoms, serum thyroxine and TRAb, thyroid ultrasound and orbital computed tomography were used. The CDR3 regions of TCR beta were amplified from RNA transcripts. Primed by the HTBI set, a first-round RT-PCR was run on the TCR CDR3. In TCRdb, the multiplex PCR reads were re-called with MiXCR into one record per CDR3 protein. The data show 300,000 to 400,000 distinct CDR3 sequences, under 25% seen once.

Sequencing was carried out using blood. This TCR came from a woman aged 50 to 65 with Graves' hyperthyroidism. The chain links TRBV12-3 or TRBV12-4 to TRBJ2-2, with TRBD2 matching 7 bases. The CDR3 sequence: CASSLKGRAGVTGELFF. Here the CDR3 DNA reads TGTGCCAGCAGTTTAAAGGGAAGGGCGGGAGTTACCGGGGAGCTGTTTTTT.